This is a list of T cell receptor beta chains from one sample in a study of blood T cell repertoires in COVID-19. Clones were read by immunoSEQ multiplex PCR, and TCRdb kept only the in-frame ones, dropping some. The table records 250,000 to 300,000 clones, 80% to 85% of them present only once. The source material was PBMCs or T cells enriched from blood (not recorded which). These receptor sequences come from a man aged 45-65 years who had recovered from COVID-19. The CDR3 runs from the conserved cysteine through the conserved F or W. D genes are given only for firm matches. Some rows mark clone size as missing; the rest say once, few, many or name a class of expanded clone.

>TRBD2|TRBJ2-5|-|TRBV11-2
CASSLGAGPRETQYF
TGTGCCAGCAGCTTAGGAGCGGGGCCGCGGGAGACCCAGTACTTC
>-|TRBJ1-4|-|TRBV5-1
CASSLGRTATNEKLFF
TGCGCCAGCAGCTTGGGACGGACAGCAACTAATGAAAAACTGTTTTTT
>TRBD1|TRBJ1-5|-|TRBV7-8
CASSSRDRGGSNQPQHF
TGTGCCAGCAGCTCCCGGGACAGGGGTGGGAGCAATCAGCCCCAGCATTTT
>TRBD2|TRBJ2-2|few|TRBV18
CASSPSGAGANTGELFF
TGTGCCAGCTCACCTTCGGGAGCGGGGGCGAACACCGGGGAGCTGTTTTTT
>-|TRBJ1-1|-|TRBV3-1/TRBV3-2
CASSQERWGGEAFF
TGTGCCAGCAGCCAAGAGAGGTGGGGAGGTGAAGCTTTCTTT
>TRBD1|TRBJ1-2|-|TRBV28
CASSPGTGRAFYGYTF
TGTGCCAGCAGTCCCGGGACAGGGAGGGCGTTCTATGGCTACACCTTC
>TRBD1|TRBJ1-3|-|TRBV19
CASTEDRGGNTIYF
TGTGCCAGTACCGAGGACAGGGGTGGAAACACCATATATTTT
>-|TRBJ1-2|-|TRBV12-3/TRBV12-4
CASKLRHGYTF
TGTGCCAGCAAGTTGAGGCATGGCTACACCTTC
>TRBD1|TRBJ1-5|-|TRBV7-2
CASSDLGTANQPQHF
TGTGCCAGCAGCGACCTCGGGACAGCCAATCAGCCCCAGCATTTT
>TRBD1|TRBJ1-3|-|TRBV27
CASSSGGLGNTIYF
TGTGCCAGCAGTTCAGGGGGCCTAGGAAACACCATATATTTT
>-|TRBJ1-5|-|TRBV3-1/TRBV3-2
CASSPSGHGNQPQHF
TGTGCCAGCAGCCCCAGCGGGCATGGCAATCAGCCCCAGCATTTT
>-|TRBJ1-2|-|TRBV5-1
CASSIEGGYTF
TGCGCCAGCAGCATAGAGGGTGGCTACACCTTC
>-|TRBJ2-7|-|TRBV19
CASSIDRTTTYEQYF
TGTGCCAGTAGTATAGACAGGACAACTACCTACGAGCAGTACTTC
>-|TRBJ1-3|-|TRBV12-3/TRBV12-4
CASSQRGGNTIYF
TGTGCCAGCAGTCAACGAGGGGGAAACACCATATATTTT
>TRBD2|TRBJ2-7|once|TRBV5-6
CASSPSGAYEQYF
TGTGCCAGCAGCCCGAGCGGGGCTTACGAGCAGTACTTC
>-|TRBJ2-6|-|TRBV5-1
CASSLAGLSGANVLTF
TGCGCCAGCAGCTTGGCCGGACTCTCTGGGGCCAACGTCCTGACTTTC
>TRBD1|TRBJ2-7|-|TRBV2
CASSLSQGSEIYEQYF
TGTGCCAGCAGTCTCTCACAGGGGAGCGAGATCTACGAGCAGTACTTC
>TRBD2|TRBJ2-7|few|TRBV6-5
CASSLAGGVYEQYF
TGTGCCAGCAGTCTAGCGGGAGGGGTGTACGAGCAGTACTTC
>-|TRBJ2-7|once|TRBV3-1/TRBV3-2
CASSQGLAGPNYEQYF
TGTGCCAGCAGCCAAGGACTGGCGGGACCCAACTACGAGCAGTACTTC
>-|TRBJ1-2|-|TRBV19
CASSTGHLGNYGYTF
TGTGCCAGTAGTACCGGACACCTAGGTAACTATGGCTACACCTTC
>TRBD2|TRBJ2-1|-|TRBV5-6
CASSLGTSRNEQFF
TGTGCCAGCAGCTTGGGGACTAGCAGAAATGAGCAGTTCTTC
>-|TRBJ1-1|-|TRBV12-3/TRBV12-4
CASSLTITEAFF
TGTGCCAGCAGCCTAACCATCACTGAAGCTTTCTTT
>TRBD1|TRBJ2-2|-|TRBV4-1
CASSPYPQGARSTGELFF
TGCGCCAGCAGCCCCTATCCACAGGGGGCGCGGAGCACCGGGGAGCTGTTTTTT
>TRBD2|TRBJ2-7|-|TRBV7-2
CASSLGAGADEQYF
TGTGCCAGCAGCTTAGGAGCGGGAGCGGACGAGCAGTACTTC
>-|TRBJ1-1|once|TRBV3-1/TRBV3-2
CASSQIEGRTEAFF
TGTGCCAGCAGCCAAATAGAGGGGAGGACTGAAGCTTTCTTT
>-|TRBJ1-2|once|TRBV5-1
CASSLDARHGYTF
TGCGCCAGCAGCTTAGACGCGAGGCATGGCTACACCTTC
>-|TRBJ1-1|-|TRBV24-1
CATSDLDRPNTEAFF
TGTGCCACCAGTGATTTAGACAGACCCAACACTGAAGCTTTCTTT
>-|TRBJ1-2|few|TRBV10-3
CAISESILYGYTF
TGTGCCATCAGTGAGTCTATCCTTTATGGCTACACCTTC
>TRBD1|TRBJ2-7|-|TRBV28
CASSSRQGGEQYF
TGTGCCAGCAGTTCCCGACAGGGGGGCGAGCAGTACTTC
>-|TRBJ1-5|-|TRBV7-9
CASSFEQGRSNQPQHF
TGTGCCAGCAGCTTTGAACAGGGACGCAGCAATCAGCCCCAGCATTTT
>-|TRBJ1-4|few|TRBV13
CASSLRRTATNEKLFF
TGTGCCAGCAGCTTACGCAGGACAGCAACTAATGAAAAACTGTTTTTT
>-|TRBJ2-3|few|TRBV4-1
CASSRRSDTQYF
TGCGCCAGCAGCCGGAGGTCTGATACGCAGTATTTT
>-|TRBJ1-1|-|TRBV18
CASSLRTSLGPGTEAFF
TGTGCCAGCTCACTACGGACATCTTTAGGGCCGGGCACTGAAGCTTTCTTT
>-|TRBJ1-2|-|TRBV6-5
CASKAGYGYTF
TGTGCCAGCAAGGCAGGGTATGGCTACACCTTC
>-|TRBJ1-2|-|TRBV10-1
CASSESQSPEGYTF
TGCGCCAGCAGTGAGTCGCAGTCCCCGGAGGGCTACACCTTC
>-|TRBJ1-2|-|TRBV11-2
CASSFGRANYGYTF
TGTGCCAGCAGCTTTGGGCGGGCGAACTATGGCTACACCTTC
>TRBD1|TRBJ1-5|few|TRBV7-8
CASSRDRDQPQHF
TGTGCCAGCAGCCGGGACAGGGATCAGCCCCAGCATTTT
>-|TRBJ2-7|once|TRBV29-1
CSVEGLTVAPYEQYF
TGCAGCGTAGAGGGACTGACGGTGGCACCCTACGAGCAGTACTTC
>-|TRBJ2-6|-|TRBV11-2
CASSLDRVGANVLTF
TGTGCCAGCAGCTTAGACAGGGTTGGGGCCAACGTCCTGACTTTC
>-|TRBJ2-2|-|TRBV3-1/TRBV3-2
CASSQDPPDSPGELFF
TGTGCCAGCAGCCAAGATCCCCCCGACAGCCCCGGGGAGCTGTTTTTT
>TRBD2|TRBJ2-7|-|TRBV4-1
CASSQDRLAGTEQYF
TGCGCCAGCAGCCAAGATAGACTAGCGGGGACCGAGCAGTACTTC